These 32 T cell receptor beta chains share one sample of origin, sequenced in a study of PD-1 blockade in classical Hodgkin lymphoma. The time point is: cycle 4 day 1 (C4D1), after less than 7 weeks of nivolumab. Each patient's relapse followed autologous stem cell transplantation, and brentuximab vedotin exposure varied. Measured with immunoSEQ multiplex PCR; TCRdb has only the in-frame clones, and not every one. The data hold 6,900 or so clones, with 70% to 90% observed a single time. Here the sequenced sample was peripheral blood mononuclear cells (PBMCs), taken before the fourth cycle of nivolumab. These receptors came from a human donor with classical Hodgkin lymphoma.

The chain employs TRBV6-1 and TRBJ1-4, with 9 bases aligning to TRBD1. V shed 7 bases and J 5 bases; nucleotides not matched to a gene: 8. This CDR3 has 15 residues. Germline V gene lookup returns CDR1 MNHNS and CDR2 SASEGT. CDR3 loop: CASTLTDRGNEKLFF. The CDR3 DNA reads as TGTGCCAGCACCTTAACGGACAGGGGCAATGAAAAACTGTTTTTT.

The chain links TRBV19 to TRBJ1-2; D might be TRBD1 (6 bases). Germline CDR1 is LNHDA and CDR2 is SQIVND (reference sequence). The CDR3 is 14 amino acids. Deletions cut 7 bases from V and 2 bases from J, with 14 bases between. CDR3 DNA sequence: TGTGCCAGTAACCTACAGGGAATGAACTATGGCTACACCTTC. It specifies CASNLQGMNYGYTF.

The chain employs TRBV27 and TRBJ1-5, with 11 bases identical to TRBD1. The length of the CDR3 is 16 residues. CDR1 is MNHEY and CDR2 is SMNVEV in the germline V gene (reference sequence). The J segment lost 6 bases and the V segment lost 8 bases, leaving 12 bases of the junction unmatched. CDR3: CASPLSPGQGVQPQHF. The DNA of the CDR3 is TGTGCCAGCCCTCTAAGTCCGGGACAGGGGGTTCAGCCCCAGCATTTT.

The chain employs TRBV5-1 and TRBJ1-1, with D unclear. Per germline, CDR1 SGHRS and CDR2 YFSETQ. Trimming took off 5 bases at V and 0 bases at J, with 8 bases between the two ends. This CDR3 has 13 amino acids. In DNA form, the CDR3 reads TGCGCCAGCAGTCGCCTCATGAACACTGAAGCTTTCTTT. Translating it yields CASSRLMNTEAFF.

The genes are TRBV25-1 and TRBJ1-1; possible D gene TRBD1, 6 bases. This CDR3 is 15 amino acids long. In germline, CDR1 is MGHDK, CDR2 SYGVNS. Between the trimmed V and J ends, which lost 3 bases and 1 base, there was a span of 12 bases. CDR3 protein: CASSESRGQNTEAFF. CDR3 bases: TGTGCCAGCAGTGAGAGCAGGGGACAGAACACTGAAGCTTTCTTT. Based on the CDR3 plus reference TRBV25-1 and TRBJ1-1, the full variable domain is EADIYQTPRYLVIGTGKKITLECSQTMGHDKMYWYQQDPGMELHLIHYSYGVNSTEKGDLSSESTVSRIRTEHFPLTLESARPSHTSQYLCASSESRGQNTEAFFGQGTRLTVV.

The V call is TRBV9, the J call TRBJ2-3, with TRBD1 identical over 10 bases. V trimming: 0 bases; J trimming: 0 bases; junction bases outside the gene matches: 7. Per the germline V gene, CDR1 is SGDLS and CDR2 is YYNGEE. This CDR3 spans 18 amino acids. In nucleotides, the CDR3 is TGTGCCAGCAGCGTAGTGGGTGGGACAGGGGCTAGCACAGATACGCAGTATTTT. Its translation: CASSVVGGTGASTDTQYF.

The chain links TRBV7-3 to TRBJ1-1; D is unclear. This CDR3 has 15 residues. V lost 1 base and J 4 bases, leaving 13 bases between the germline ends. Germline assignment: CDR1 SGHTA and CDR2 FQGTGA. The CDR3 loop is CASSLRAGMSTEAFF. CDR3 sequence (DNA): TGTGCCAGCAGCTTAAGGGCAGGCATGAGCACTGAAGCTTTCTTT.

This chain uses TRBV7-8 with TRBJ2-7, with 15 bases fitting TRBD2. Germline V CDR1 and CDR2: SGHVS, FQNEAQ. With V trimmed by 1 base and J by 3 bases, 4 bases remained unmatched. This CDR3 has 17 residues. As DNA, the CDR3 is TGTGCCAGCAGCTTAGATTCGGGACTAGCGGGGGGCTACGAGCAGTACGTC. It encodes CASSLDSGLAGGYEQYV.

This clone was detected a few times. CDR3 in DNA: TGTGCCACCGGGCCGGCAGTTAACACTGAAGCTTTCTTT. Translating it yields CATGPAVNTEAFF. The chain combines TRBV6-5 with TRBJ1-1; D call uncertain. CDR3 length equals 13 residues. Germline V gene lookup returns CDR1 MNHEY and CDR2 SVGAGI. Trimming pared 10 bases from V and 2 bases from J, leaving 14 bases between.

This clone was seen only once. V and J are TRBV27 and TRBJ1-5, with D possibly matching TRBD1 (5 bases). V was shortened by 8 bases and J by 1 base, with 15 bases between the two germline ends. CDR1 and CDR2 (germline): MNHEY, SMNVEV (reference sequence). There are 15 residues in the CDR3. CDR3 sequence reads: CASLPFGGSNQPQHF. The CDR3 DNA is TGTGCCAGCCTTCCCTTTGGGGGAAGCAATCAGCCCCAGCATTTT.

V gene TRBV25-1 combines with J gene TRBJ1-4; 9 nucleotides agree with TRBD1. Losses at the gene ends were 0 bases for V and 8 bases for J; bases not matched to a gene: 4. Germline values: CDR1 MGHDK, CDR2 SYGVNS. This CDR3 has 15 residues. CDR3 residues: CASSEYGTGREKLFF. The CDR3, as DNA: TGTGCCAGCAGTGAATATGGGACAGGGAGGGAAAAACTGTTTTTT.

This chain joins TRBV5-1 and TRBJ1-4; 7 positions agree with TRBD1. The V segment lost 3 bases and the J segment 8 bases; nucleotides outside the gene matches: 16. Germline V gene lookup returns CDR1 SGHRS and CDR2 YFSETQ. The CDR3 consists of 17 residues. The CDR3 spells CASSWGVRTGTGEKLFF. The CDR3 nucleotides are TGCGCCAGCAGCTGGGGGGTCCGGACAGGAACAGGAGAAAAACTGTTTTTT.

The table lists this clone with a few counts. J is TRBJ2-1 and V is TRBV7-8; D uncertain. CDR1 is SGHVS, CDR2 FQNEAQ, per germline. This CDR3 region has 14 residues. Trimming cost V 3 bases and J 5 bases, with 11 bases left between them. The CDR3 reads CASSLGPTHNEQFF. CDR3 DNA sequence: TGTGCCAGCAGCTTGGGTCCAACACACAATGAGCAGTTCTTC.

This clone has more than one count but fewer than ten. The rearrangement links TRBV2 to TRBJ2-5; 16 nucleotides align to TRBD2. Trimming at V came to 6 bases and at J to 2 bases, leaving 3 bases not matched to a gene. This CDR3 spans 16 amino acids. Per germline, CDR1 SNHLY and CDR2 FYNNEI. The CDR3 protein is CASRGLAGGWQETQYF. CDR3 DNA sequence: TGTGCCAGCAGGGGACTAGCGGGAGGGTGGCAAGAGACCCAGTACTTC. Using reference TRBV2 and TRBJ2-5 for the parts outside the CDR3, the full variable domain is EPEVTQTPSHQVTQMGQEVILRCVPISNHLYFYWYRQILGQKVEFLVSFYNNEISEKSEIFDDQFSVERPDGSNFTLKIRSTKLEDSAMYFCASRGLAGGWQETQYFGPGTRLLVL.

The V and J genes are TRBV11-2 and TRBJ1-1; tentative D call: TRBD1 (5 bases). Germline-derived CDR1 and CDR2 are SGHAT and FQNNGV. The CDR3 length is 13 residues. Between the trimmed V and J ends, which lost 3 bases and 5 bases, there was a span of 10 bases. CDR3 sequence: CASSFGGETEAFF. Here the CDR3 DNA reads TGTGCCAGCAGCTTCGGGGGTGAGACTGAAGCTTTCTTT.

The table lists this clone with a count of one. The V and J genes are TRBV9 and TRBJ1-3; D may be TRBD1 (6 bases). Trimming pared 0 bases from V and 1 base from J, leaving 11 bases between. CDR1 is SGDLS, CDR2 YYNGEE, per germline. The CDR3 is made up of 16 amino acids. CDR3 sequence reads: CASSVEGGLSGNTIYF. The CDR3 nucleotides read TGTGCCAGCAGCGTAGAAGGGGGGTTATCTGGAAACACCATATATTTT.

This clone appeared once. The V gene is TRBV7-6, the J gene TRBJ2-5; D unresolved. The V and J ends lost 0 bases and 5 bases respectively, with 19 bases between them. This CDR3 contains 17 residues. Germline values: CDR1 SGHVS, CDR2 FNYEAQ. The CDR3 loop is CASSLALGRLVGETQYF. The CDR3, as DNA: TGTGCCAGCAGCTTAGCTCTTGGACGCTTGGTTGGGGAGACCCAGTACTTC. Looking up the rest from reference TRBV7-6 and TRBJ2-5 gives the full variable domain: GAGVSQSPRYKVTKRGQDVALRCDPISGHVSLYWYRQALGQGPEFLTYFNYEAQQDKSGLPNDRFSAERPEGSISTLTIQRTEQRDSAMYRCASSLALGRLVGETQYFGPGTRLLVL.

The chain combines TRBV6-6 with TRBJ1-5; 8 bases match TRBD1. The V gene end was trimmed by 6 bases and the J gene end by 0 bases; junction bases not matched to a gene: 7. This CDR3 comprises 16 residues. The V gene's germline CDR1 is MNHNY and CDR2 SVGAGI (reference sequence). The CDR3, as DNA: TGTGCCAGCAGCGGGACAGGCCCCGCTAGCAATCAGCCCCAGCATTTT. Encoded protein: CASSGTGPASNQPQHF.

By share of the sample, this clone is large (0.1 to 1%). V gene TRBV7-9 combines with J gene TRBJ2-3; the match to TRBD2 covers 10 bases. The CDR3 spans 17 residues. Germline CDR1 is SEHNR and CDR2 is FQNEAQ (reference sequence). The trim removed 4 bases at V and 5 bases at J, leaving 12 bases unmatched. CDR3 DNA: TGTGCCAGCAGCTACCCGCGGGGACTAGCGAGCTTAGATACGCAGTATTTT. Translation: CASSYPRGLASLDTQYF.

The chain employs TRBV7-9 and TRBJ1-2; D gene ambiguous. The CDR3 has 15 amino acids. The germline V gene encodes CDR1 SEHNR and CDR2 FQNEAQ (reference sequence). Trimming stripped 5 bases from V and 4 bases from J, with 17 bases between. CDR3 protein: CASSRGPRPLYGYTF. The CDR3 DNA reads TGTGCCAGCAGCCGTGGGCCGAGGCCCCTCTATGGCTACACCTTC.

The chain combines TRBV6-1 with TRBJ1-4; possible D gene TRBD1, 6 bases. The CDR3 is 14 residues long. V lost 1 base and J 5 bases, leaving 8 bases between the germline ends. Germline CDR1 is MNHNS and CDR2 is SASEGT. The CDR3, as DNA: TGTGCCAGCAGTGAAGACAGGGTAAATGAAAAACTGTTTTTT. It is translated as CASSEDRVNEKLFF.

The chain is built from TRBV5-5 and TRBJ1-3; 8 positions match TRBD1. The ends lost 1 base at V and 0 bases at J; junction bases unmatched: 9. The CDR3 is 18 residues long. In germline, CDR1 is SGHKS, CDR2 YYEKEE (reference sequence). CDR3 region: CASSLRRTGIFSGNTIYF. The CDR3 DNA follows: TGTGCCAGCAGCTTGCGTAGGACAGGGATTTTCTCTGGAAACACCATATATTTT.

The chain joins TRBV7-3 to TRBJ2-3, with D unresolved. Germline CDR1 reads SGHTA; CDR2 reads FQGTGA. V dropped 0 bases and J dropped 5 bases, with 6 bases sitting between them. The CDR3 extends over 13 amino acids. CDR3 residues: CASSLTPRDTQYF. CDR3 nucleotides: TGTGCCAGCAGCTTAACCCCAAGAGATACGCAGTATTTT.

The V gene is TRBV2, the J gene TRBJ2-1; possible D gene TRBD1, 6 bases. Trimming stripped 7 bases from V and 3 bases from J, with 16 bases between. Germline V gene sequence: CDR1 SNHLY, CDR2 FYNNEI. This CDR3 has 15 amino acids. This CDR3 is CASTPQGSNYNEQFF. The CDR3 DNA is TGTGCCAGCACCCCTCAGGGGTCGAACTACAATGAGCAGTTCTTC.

CDR3 sequence reads: CASRAVGLGGQPQHF. CDR3 DNA: TGTGCCAGCAGAGCGGTCGGGCTTGGTGGTCAGCCCCAGCATTTT. The genes are TRBV6-1 and TRBJ1-5, with no clear D. Germline V gene data show CDR1 as MNHNS and CDR2 as SASEGT. The germline V and J ends were trimmed by 6 bases and 6 bases, with 18 bases remaining between them. This CDR3 has 15 residues.

V usage is TRBV14 and J usage is TRBJ2-1; 13 bases match TRBD2. The CDR3 spans 18 residues. CDR1 and CDR2 (germline): SGHDN, FVKESK. V trimming: 0 bases; J trimming: 7 bases; junction bases outside the gene matches: 9. CDR3 loop: CASSQELGLGLAGNEQFF. In DNA, the CDR3 is TGTGCCAGCAGCCAAGAGTTGGGCTTGGGACTAGCGGGAAATGAGCAGTTCTTC. Full variable domain (rest looked up from reference TRBV14 and TRBJ2-1): EAGVTQFPSHSVIEKGQTVTLRCDPISGHDNLYWYRRVMGKEIKFLLHFVKESKQDESGMPNNRFLAERTGGTYSTLKVQPAELEDSGVYFCASSQELGLGLAGNEQFFGPGTRLTVL.

The chain recombines TRBV28 with TRBJ2-5; weak D call: TRBD2 (5 bases). The V end was cut by 5 bases, the J end by 2 bases, with 9 bases between. This CDR3 comprises 13 residues. CDR1 is MDHEN, CDR2 SYDVKM, per germline. The CDR3 coding sequence is TGTGCCAGCAGTCCCGGGATGCAAGAGACCCAGTACTTC. This sequence encodes CASSPGMQETQYF.

The chain combines TRBV5-4 with TRBJ2-5; 9 bases agree with TRBD1. V lost 4 bases to trimming and J lost 3 bases; unmatched junction nucleotides: 1. The CDR3 loop spans 13 amino acids. CDR1 is SGHNT and CDR2 is YYREEE in the germline V gene (reference sequence). CDR3 in DNA: TGTGCCAGCAGCCGGGACAGGGAAGAGACCCAGTACTTC. It specifies CASSRDREETQYF.

This clone was detected once. J is TRBJ1-3 and V is TRBV29-1, with D maybe TRBD1 (5 bases). The CDR3 extends over 15 amino acids. Germline-derived CDR1 and CDR2 are SQVTM and ANQGSEA. V shed 7 bases and J shed 0 bases, with 16 bases lying between them. The CDR3 reads CSADTSGYSGNTIYF. CDR3 DNA: TGCAGCGCTGACACTTCAGGGTACTCTGGAAACACCATATATTTT.

Worth noting for this clone: The same CDR3 can be traced to other DNA sequences in this sample. The rearrangement joins TRBV6-4 to TRBJ2-1; 12 nucleotides match TRBD2. Germline V lookup: CDR1 MRHNA, CDR2 SNTAGT. J lost 8 bases, V lost 6 bases, and 11 bases had no gene match. The CDR3 has 16 amino acids. CDR3 protein: CASRPRLAGAMDEQFF. The DNA for the CDR3 is TGTGCCAGCAGACCTCGACTAGCGGGAGCAATGGATGAGCAGTTCTTC.

The J gene is TRBJ1-4, the V gene TRBV6-5; D not resolved. V shed 6 bases and J shed 2 bases, with 10 bases lying between them. In germline, CDR1 is MNHEY, CDR2 SVGAGI. CDR3 length: 14 amino acids. CDR3 sequence: CASSRAHTNEKLFF. The CDR3 bases are TGTGCCAGCAGCCGAGCCCACACTAATGAAAAACTGTTTTTT.

This clone has a single count. J is TRBJ1-5 and V is TRBV10-2, with 9 bases fitting TRBD1. CDR3 size: 16 residues. The V and J ends lost 4 bases and 6 bases, in that order; junction bases with no gene match: 10. Germline CDR1 WSHSY, CDR2 SAAADI. The CDR3 reads CASSVDRGTVGQPQHF. CDR3 DNA sequence: TGCGCCAGCAGTGTGGACAGGGGAACGGTGGGTCAGCCCCAGCATTTT.